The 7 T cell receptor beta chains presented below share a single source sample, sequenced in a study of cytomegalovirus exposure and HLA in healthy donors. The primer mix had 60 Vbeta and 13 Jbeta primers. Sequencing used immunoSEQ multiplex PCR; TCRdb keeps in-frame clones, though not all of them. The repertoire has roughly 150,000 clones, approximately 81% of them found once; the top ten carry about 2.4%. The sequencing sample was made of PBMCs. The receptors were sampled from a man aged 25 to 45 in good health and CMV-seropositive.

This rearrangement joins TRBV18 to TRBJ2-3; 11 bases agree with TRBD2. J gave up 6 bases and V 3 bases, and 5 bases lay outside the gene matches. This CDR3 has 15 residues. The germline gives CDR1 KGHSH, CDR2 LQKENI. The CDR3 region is CASSPSGRAGDTQYF. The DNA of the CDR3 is TGTGCCAGCTCACCTAGCGGGAGGGCAGGCGATACGCAGTATTTT.

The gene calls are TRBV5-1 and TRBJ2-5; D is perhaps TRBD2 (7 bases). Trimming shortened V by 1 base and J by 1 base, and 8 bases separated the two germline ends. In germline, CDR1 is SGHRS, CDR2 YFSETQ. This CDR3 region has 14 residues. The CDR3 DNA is TGCGCCAGCAGCTTGCGGGGGGCCCAAGAGACCCAGTACTTC. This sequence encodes CASSLRGAQETQYF.

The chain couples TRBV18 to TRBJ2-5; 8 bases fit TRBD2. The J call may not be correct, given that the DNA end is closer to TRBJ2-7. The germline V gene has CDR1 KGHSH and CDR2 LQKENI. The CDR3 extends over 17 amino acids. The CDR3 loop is CASSMGIGGTSPYEQYF. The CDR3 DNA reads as TGTGCCAGCTCAATGGGAATAGGGGGGACTAGTCCCTACGAGCAGTACTTC.

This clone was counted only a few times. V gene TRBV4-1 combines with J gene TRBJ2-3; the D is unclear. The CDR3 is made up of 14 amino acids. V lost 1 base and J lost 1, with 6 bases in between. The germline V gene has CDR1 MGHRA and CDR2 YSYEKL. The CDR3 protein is CASSQAGGTDTQYF. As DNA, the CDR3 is TGCGCCAGCAGCCAAGCCGGAGGCACAGATACGCAGTATTTT.

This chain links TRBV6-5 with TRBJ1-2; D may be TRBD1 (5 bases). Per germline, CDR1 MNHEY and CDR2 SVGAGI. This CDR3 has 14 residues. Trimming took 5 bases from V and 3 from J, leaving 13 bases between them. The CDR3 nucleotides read TGTGCCAGCAGTGCCTCAGGGTGGGACTATGGCTACACCTTC. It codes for CASSASGWDYGYTF.

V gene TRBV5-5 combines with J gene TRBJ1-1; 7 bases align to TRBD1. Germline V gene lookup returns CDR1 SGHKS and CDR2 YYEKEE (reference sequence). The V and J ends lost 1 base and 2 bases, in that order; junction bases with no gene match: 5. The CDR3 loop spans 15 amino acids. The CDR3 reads CASSLQGGPNTEAFF. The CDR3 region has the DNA TGTGCCAGCAGCTTGCAAGGGGGCCCTAACACTGAAGCTTTCTTT.

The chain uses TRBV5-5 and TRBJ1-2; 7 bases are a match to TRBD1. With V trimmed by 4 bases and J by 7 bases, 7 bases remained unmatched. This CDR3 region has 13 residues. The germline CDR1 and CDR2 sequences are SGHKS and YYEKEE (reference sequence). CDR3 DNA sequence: TGTGCCAGCAGCACCACAGGGGTGGGTGGCTACACCTTC. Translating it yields CASSTTGVGGYTF.